This T cell receptor (beta chain) was sequenced for a study of cytomegalovirus exposure and HLA in healthy donors. PCR was performed using 60 Vbeta and 13 Jbeta primers. TCRdb's copy holds only in-frame clones and misses some; the assay was immunoSEQ multiplex PCR. The sample carries 210,000 or so clones, 77% recorded once. CDR3 size: 15 residues. The germline CDR1 and CDR2 sequences are KGHSH and LQKENI. The junction had 6 bases not matched to a gene; V was cut back by 4 bases and J by 4 bases. This TCR was sampled from an older woman in good health and CMV-seropositive. The sequencing sample was made of PBMCs. V is TRBV18 and J is TRBJ1-2; 10 bases map to TRBD1. CDR3 protein: CASSLGTGEGYGYTF. For the CDR3, the DNA is TGTGCCAGCTCACTAGGGACAGGGGAAGGCTATGGCTACACCTTC.